Included here is one T cell receptor (beta chain) sequence, with context. The sample belongs to a study of high-grade serous ovarian cancer treatment subgroups. Using immunoSEQ multiplex PCR, the repertoire was profiled, and TCRdb retains in-frame clones only, with some absent. The table has some 3,000 clones, more than 60% seen once; the top ten hold approximately 9.8%. Tumor samples were obtained before definitive surgery or chemotherapy. The ends were cut back, 0 bases at V and 4 bases at J, with 16 bases in the middle. Germline V gene data show CDR1 as SGHDT and CDR2 as YYEEEE. The CDR3 has 16 residues.

Sequenced material: tumor tissue. The J gene is TRBJ1-2, the V gene TRBV5-6; possibly TRBD1 for D (5 bases). The source is a human donor with high-grade serous ovarian cancer. CDR3 nucleotide sequence: TGTGCCAGCAGCTTGGCAGGGTCCAAAGGCGGCTATGGCTACACCTTC. It specifies CASSLAGSKGGYGYTF.